A selection of T cell receptor beta chains follows, all from one sample in a study of blood T cell repertoires in COVID-19. Assay used: immunoSEQ multiplex PCR; TCRdb lists only in-frame clones, some missing. Of roughly 160,000 clones listed, 84% were seen once; the top ten hold roughly 10%. Specimen: peripheral blood. These receptors came from a man between 65 and 79 years old with active or convalescent COVID-19. CDR3s include the opening cysteine and the closing phenylalanine or tryptophan. A D gene is named only where the DNA matches it firmly. Clone size, where shown, is once, few, many, or a class for clones that have expanded.

CDR3 protein: CASSLMSGRQETQYF
CDR3 DNA: TGTGCCAGCAGCTTAATGAGCGGGAGGCAAGAGACCCAGTACTTC
J gene: TRBJ2-5
D gene: TRBD2
CDR3 length: 15
V gene: TRBV7-8
clone size: .

CDR3 protein: CASSLAPTVSYEQYF
CDR3 DNA: TGTGCCAGCAGCTTAGCGCCCACAGTCTCCTACGAGCAGTACTTC
J gene: TRBJ2-7
D gene: .
CDR3 length: 15
V gene: TRBV7-9
clone size: .

CDR3 protein: CASSIRGRGLQDTEAFF
CDR3 DNA: TGTGCCAGTAGTATTAGGGGCAGGGGTTTACAGGACACTGAAGCTTTCTTT
J gene: TRBJ1-1
D gene: .
CDR3 length: 17
V gene: TRBV19
clone size: .

CDR3 protein: CASSYLRDRGYEQYF
CDR3 DNA: TGTGCCAGCAGTTACCTCCGGGACAGGGGCTACGAGCAGTACTTC
J gene: TRBJ2-7
D gene: TRBD1
CDR3 length: 15
V gene: TRBV6-5
clone size: .

CDR3 protein: CASSPRQGGNQPQHF
CDR3 DNA: TGTGCCAGCTCACCACGACAGGGGGGCAATCAGCCCCAGCATTTT
J gene: TRBJ1-5
D gene: TRBD1
CDR3 length: 15
V gene: TRBV18
clone size: .

CDR3 protein: CASSFRPGLAGAPNTGELFF
CDR3 DNA: TGTGCCAGCAGCTTTAGGCCGGGACTAGCGGGAGCCCCGAACACCGGGGAGCTGTTTTTT
J gene: TRBJ2-2
D gene: TRBD2
CDR3 length: 20
V gene: TRBV7-3
clone size: .

CDR3 protein: CASSSWREGNTIYF
CDR3 DNA: TGTGCCAGCAGCTCTTGGAGGGAGGGAAACACCATATATTTT
J gene: TRBJ1-3
D gene: .
CDR3 length: 14
V gene: TRBV28
clone size: .

CDR3 protein: CASSLPALGGGGEQFF
CDR3 DNA: TGTGCCAGCTCACTTCCCGCTTTGGGAGGAGGTGGTGAGCAGTTCTTC
J gene: TRBJ2-1
D gene: .
CDR3 length: 16
V gene: TRBV18
clone size: .

CDR3 protein: CASSISPPWDTQYF
CDR3 DNA: TGTGCCAGCAGCATTAGCCCGCCGTGGGATACGCAGTATTTT
J gene: TRBJ2-3
D gene: .
CDR3 length: 14
V gene: TRBV7-2
clone size: once

CDR3 protein: CASSYSSGGNQPQHF
CDR3 DNA: TGTGCCAGCAGTTACTCGTCCGGGGGAAATCAGCCCCAGCATTTT
J gene: TRBJ1-5
D gene: .
CDR3 length: 15
V gene: TRBV6-5
clone size: many

CDR3 protein: CASSQGAWGGYSPLHF
CDR3 DNA: TGTGCCAGCAGCCAAGGGGCCTGGGGAGGATATTCACCCCTCCACTTT
J gene: TRBJ1-6
D gene: .
CDR3 length: 16
V gene: TRBV3-1/TRBV3-2
clone size: .

CDR3 protein: CASGRLMNTEAFF
CDR3 DNA: TGCGCCAGCGGCCGCCTAATGAACACTGAAGCTTTCTTT
J gene: TRBJ1-1
D gene: .
CDR3 length: 13
V gene: TRBV4-3
clone size: .

CDR3 protein: CASRGRRSSYNEQFF
CDR3 DNA: TGTGCCAGTAGAGGGAGGAGGAGCTCCTACAATGAGCAGTTCTTC
J gene: TRBJ2-1
D gene: .
CDR3 length: 15
V gene: TRBV19
clone size: .

CDR3 protein: CASSLGLADYEQYF
CDR3 DNA: TGTGCCAGCAGCTTGGGACTAGCGGACTACGAGCAGTACTTC
J gene: TRBJ2-7
D gene: TRBD2
CDR3 length: 14
V gene: TRBV5-4
clone size: .

CDR3 protein: CAWSVGFLAGGQETQYF
CDR3 DNA: TGTGCCTGGAGTGTAGGGTTCCTAGCGGGGGGGCAAGAGACCCAGTACTTC
J gene: TRBJ2-5
D gene: TRBD2
CDR3 length: 17
V gene: TRBV30
clone size: .

CDR3 protein: CASSPVSTGASGNTIYF
CDR3 DNA: TGTGCCAGCAGCCCGGTCTCGACAGGGGCCTCTGGAAACACCATATATTTT
J gene: TRBJ1-3
D gene: TRBD1
CDR3 length: 17
V gene: TRBV7-6
clone size: once

CDR3 protein: CASSPTGREQYF
CDR3 DNA: TGTGCCAGCAGCCCAACAGGGCGCGAGCAGTACTTC
J gene: TRBJ2-7
D gene: .
CDR3 length: 12
V gene: TRBV28
clone size: .

CDR3 protein: CASSQAGQGSGYTF
CDR3 DNA: TGTGCCAGCAGCCAAGCGGGACAGGGGAGCGGCTACACCTTC
J gene: TRBJ1-2
D gene: TRBD1
CDR3 length: 14
V gene: TRBV14
clone size: .

CDR3 protein: CSTLMRGRSTEAFF
CDR3 DNA: TGCAGCACCTTGATGAGGGGGCGTAGCACTGAAGCTTTCTTT
J gene: TRBJ1-1
D gene: TRBD1
CDR3 length: 14
V gene: TRBV29-1
clone size: .

CDR3 protein: CASSQTPGQGIYEQYF
CDR3 DNA: TGCGCCAGCAGCCAAACCCCGGGACAGGGGATCTACGAGCAGTACTTC
J gene: TRBJ2-7
D gene: TRBD1
CDR3 length: 16
V gene: TRBV4-1
clone size: .

CDR3 protein: CASSSGASGVPYYEQYF
CDR3 DNA: TGTGCCAGCAGCTCTGGGGCTAGCGGGGTCCCGTACTACGAGCAGTACTTC
J gene: TRBJ2-7
D gene: TRBD2
CDR3 length: 17
V gene: TRBV7-2
clone size: .

CDR3 protein: CASTFGVDNEQFF
CDR3 DNA: TGTGCCAGCACATTCGGGGTAGACAATGAGCAGTTCTTC
J gene: TRBJ2-1
D gene: .
CDR3 length: 13
V gene: TRBV2
clone size: .

CDR3 protein: CASRSGGGSYEQYF
CDR3 DNA: TGTGCCAGCAGATCGGGGGGTGGGTCCTACGAGCAGTACTTC
J gene: TRBJ2-7
D gene: TRBD2
CDR3 length: 14
V gene: TRBV28
clone size: .

CDR3 protein: CASSLGAGQEAFF
CDR3 DNA: TGTGCCAGCAGCTTAGGGGCGGGGCAGGAAGCTTTCTTT
J gene: TRBJ1-1
D gene: .
CDR3 length: 13
V gene: TRBV7-3
clone size: .

CDR3 protein: CASSIGQGGTNEKLFF
CDR3 DNA: TGTGCCAGCAGCATCGGACAGGGAGGAACTAATGAAAAACTGTTTTTT
J gene: TRBJ1-4
D gene: TRBD1
CDR3 length: 16
V gene: TRBV7-6
clone size: .

CDR3 protein: CASSLGAGWIVTF
CDR3 DNA: TGTGCCAGCAGCTTGGGGGCAGGGTGGATCGTCACCTTC
J gene: TRBJ1-2
D gene: .
CDR3 length: 13
V gene: TRBV5-6
clone size: .

CDR3 protein: CASSIAGLDEQYF
CDR3 DNA: TGTGCCAGTAGTATCGCGGGGTTGGACGAGCAGTACTTC
J gene: TRBJ2-7
D gene: .
CDR3 length: 13
V gene: TRBV19
clone size: .